The 31 T cell receptor beta chains in this list originate from one sample, sequenced in a study of cytomegalovirus exposure and HLA in healthy donors. 60 Vbeta and 13 Jbeta primers were used in PCR. This table comes from immunoSEQ multiplex PCR, and its TCRdb copy is limited to in-frame clones, with some not included. This repertoire shows more than 85,000 clones, around 63% found once; its top ten account for about 4.4%. The sample was PBMCs. The receptor source for this set is a human donor in good health.

The chain recombines TRBV7-9 with TRBJ2-7; D is possibly TRBD1 (6 bases). V lost 5 bases, J lost 2 bases, and 13 bases lay in between. CDR1 is SEHNR and CDR2 is FQNEAQ in the germline V gene (reference sequence). This CDR3 comprises 14 residues. CDR3 sequence (DNA): TGTGCCAGCAGCAACAACAGGGCCCCCTACGAGCAGTACTTC. Its protein product is CASSNNRAPYEQYF.

The chain employs TRBV13 and TRBJ2-7, with 7 nucleotides matching TRBD1. V shed 8 bases and J 6 bases; nucleotides not matched to a gene: 16. Germline CDR1 and CDR2: PRHDT and FYEKMQ (reference sequence). CDR3 length equals 15 residues. The CDR3, as DNA: TGTGCCAGCCGCAAACAGGGGTCGTTTGGGGTCGAGCAGTACTTC. This gives the protein CASRKQGSFGVEQYF.

The V and J genes are TRBV29-1 and TRBJ2-3; 11 bases line up with TRBD1. This CDR3 comprises 14 residues. Germline CDR1 is SQVTM and CDR2 is ANQGSEA. The V and J ends lost 6 bases and 3 bases, in that order; junction bases with no gene match: 5. CDR3 sequence reads: CSVAGDRGTDTQYF. The CDR3 coding sequence is TGCAGCGTCGCCGGGGACAGGGGGACAGATACGCAGTATTTT.

The chain has TRBV25-1 and TRBJ2-7; D gene ambiguous. The germline CDR1 and CDR2 sequences are MGHDK and SYGVNS. Trimming took off 10 bases at V and 3 bases at J, with 10 bases between the two ends. CDR3 size: 11 residues. CDR3 residues: CATDGVYEQYF. CDR3 DNA sequence: TGTGCCACCGACGGAGTCTACGAGCAGTACTTC.

This sequence joins TRBV7-9 and TRBJ2-1, with TRBD2 identical over 11 bases. Trimming took 5 bases from V and 6 from J; bases not matched to a gene: 6. The CDR3 runs to 15 residues. CDR1 is SEHNR and CDR2 is FQNEAQ in the germline V gene (reference sequence). The CDR3 spells CASSSTSGSFNEQFF. The CDR3 bases are TGTGCCAGCAGCAGTACTAGCGGGAGTTTCAATGAGCAGTTCTTC. Drawing the rest from reference TRBV7-9 and TRBJ2-1, the complete variable domain is DTGVSQNPRHKITKRGQNVTFRCDPISEHNRLYWYRQTLGQGPEFLTYFQNEAQLEKSRLLSDRFSAERPKGSFSTLEIQRTEQGDSAMYLCASSSTSGSFNEQFFGPGTRLTVL.

This clone was observed a handful of times. The gene calls are TRBV6-1 and TRBJ2-7, with D possibly matching TRBD2 (6 bases). The germline V and J ends were trimmed by 7 bases and 3 bases, with 19 bases remaining between them. The CDR3 loop spans 15 amino acids. From germline, CDR1 is MNHNS and CDR2 SASEGT. CDR3: CASTKRGTGIYEQYF. CDR3 nucleotide sequence: TGTGCCAGCACAAAACGAGGGACTGGGATCTACGAGCAGTACTTC.

The chain couples TRBV7-9 to TRBJ1-5; D ambiguous. Germline V CDR1 and CDR2: SEHNR, FQNEAQ (reference sequence). The CDR3 covers 13 residues. The V gene lost 1 base and the J gene lost 6 bases, with 7 bases spanning the gap. The CDR3 DNA is TGTGCCAGCAGCTTAGGAGGGTTTCAGCCCCAGCATTTT. As protein: CASSLGGFQPQHF.

This clone was observed a few times. The gene calls are TRBV5-1 and TRBJ2-7, with TRBD2 matching 10 bases. V was clipped by 4 bases and J by 6 bases; unmatched bases: 10. CDR1 is SGHRS and CDR2 is YFSETQ in the germline V gene. There are 15 residues in the CDR3. The CDR3 DNA reads TGCGCCAGCAGCCCGGGGGGGACTAGCGCGGTCGAGCAGTACTTC. Amino acids: CASSPGGTSAVEQYF.

The chain joins TRBV6-1 to TRBJ2-7, with D perhaps TRBD1 (5 bases). The germline V and J ends were trimmed by 0 bases and 2 bases, with 8 bases remaining between them. The length of the CDR3 is 14 residues. Germline V gives CDR1 MNHNS, CDR2 SASEGT. CDR3 sequence reads: CASSEAQGPYEQYF. For the CDR3, the DNA is TGTGCCAGCAGTGAAGCGCAGGGCCCCTACGAGCAGTACTTC.

Turning to this clone: An end of the junction does not agree with germline; a read error may underlie this. The sample carries other DNA sequences with the same CDR3. The J gene is TRBJ2-3, the V gene TRBV15; 7 bases map to TRBD2. Germline V gene sequence: CDR1 LNHNV, CDR2 YYDKDF (reference sequence). The CDR3 sequence is 16 residues long. The CDR3 region has the DNA TGCGCCACCAGCAGAGCTGCGGGAGTCAGCACAGATACGCAGTATTTT. This translates into CATSRAAGVSTDTQYF.

The chain joins TRBV28 to TRBJ2-7, with no clear D. CDR3 length: 15 residues. Trimming took 8 bases from V and 3 from J, leaving 20 bases between them. CDR1 and CDR2 (germline): MDHEN, SYDVKM. The CDR3 sequence is CASPSRPGKNYEQYF. CDR3 in DNA: TGTGCCAGCCCATCACGCCCGGGTAAAAACTACGAGCAGTACTTC.

The rearrangement links TRBV7-8 to TRBJ2-1; maybe TRBD1 (5 bases). V lost 5 bases to trimming and J lost 9 bases, with 11 bases between them. Germline CDR1 and CDR2: SGHVS and FQNEAQ. The CDR3 runs to 12 residues. The CDR3 coding sequence is TGTGCCAGCAGCCCAGGGTCGTTTGAGCAGTTCTTC. Translation: CASSPGSFEQFF.

This clone was detected only once. CDR3 protein: CAWSPFSGNFDRRGYEQYF. Here the CDR3 DNA reads TGTGCCTGGAGCCCCTTCTCCGGAAATTTTGATCGAAGGGGCTACGAGCAGTACTTC. The chain recombines TRBV30 with TRBJ2-7, with a weak D call TRBD1 (5 bases). Germline lookup yields CDR1 GTSNPN and CDR2 SVGIG (reference sequence). Trimming removed 3 bases at V and 3 bases at J, with 30 bases between. The CDR3 spans 19 residues.

The CDR3 loop is CASSEARLADSPYEQYF. CDR3 nucleotide sequence: TGTGCCAGCAGTGAAGCCAGGCTAGCGGACAGCCCCTACGAGCAGTACTTC. The rearrangement links TRBV2 to TRBJ2-7, with a possible D match to TRBD2 (7 bases). The CDR3 runs to 17 residues. The V end lost 0 bases, the J end lost 2 bases, and 17 bases lay between the germline ends. CDR1 is SNHLY, CDR2 FYNNEI, per germline.

The chain carries TRBV5-4 and TRBJ2-2, with D unclear. V dropped 6 bases and J dropped 2 bases, with 14 bases sitting between them. Germline CDR1 is SGHNT and CDR2 is YYREEE (reference sequence). There are 15 residues in the CDR3. Here the CDR3 reads CASTSPGLNTGELFF. CDR3 nucleotides: TGTGCCAGCACAAGCCCTGGTCTCAACACCGGGGAGCTGTTTTTT.

The chain is built from TRBV30 and TRBJ2-1; 9 bases line up with TRBD2. The CDR3 extends over 13 amino acids. V was pared by 4 bases and J by 9 bases, with 7 bases of the junction left unmatched. Germline CDR1 GTSNPN, CDR2 SVGIG (reference sequence). The CDR3 sequence: CAWTWAGGGEQFF. DNA for the CDR3: TGTGCCTGGACTTGGGCGGGAGGGGGTGAGCAGTTCTTC.

This clone is judged medium-sized (0.01 to 0.1%). The rearrangement uses TRBV19 and TRBJ1-2; perhaps TRBD1 as D (6 bases). Germline values: CDR1 LNHDA, CDR2 SQIVND (reference sequence). The CDR3 is 14 residues long. V was shortened by 1 base and J by 6 bases, with 12 bases between the two germline ends. CDR3 protein: CASSIGSGVDGYTF. CDR3 nucleotide sequence: TGTGCCAGTAGTATAGGGTCAGGGGTGGATGGCTACACCTTC.

This chain uses TRBV19 with TRBJ2-3; 7 bases are a match to TRBD2. Trimming removed 4 bases from V and 3 bases from J; junction bases left unmatched: 7. The germline V gene has CDR1 LNHDA and CDR2 SQIVND (reference sequence). The CDR3 is made up of 15 amino acids. This CDR3 reads CASSTSGGSTDTQYF. Written as DNA, the CDR3 is TGTGCCAGTAGTACCTCCGGGGGGTCGACAGATACGCAGTATTTT.

This clone occurred a few times. Written as DNA, the CDR3 is TGTGCCAGCAGCACTACCGGGACTAGCGTCAATGAGCAGTTCTTC. It is translated as CASSTTGTSVNEQFF. V and J are TRBV9 and TRBJ2-1; 10 bases match TRBD2. V was pared by 4 bases and J by 6 bases, with 7 bases of the junction left unmatched. Germline V lookup: CDR1 SGDLS, CDR2 YYNGEE. The CDR3 runs 15 residues. Full variable domain (remainder filled in from reference TRBV9 and TRBJ2-1): DSGVTQTPKHLITATGQRVTLRCSPRSGDLSVYWYQQSLDQGLQFLIQYYNGEERAKGNILERFSAQQFPDLHSELNLSSLELGDSALYFCASSTTGTSVNEQFFGPGTRLTVL.

This chain uses TRBV18 with TRBJ2-1, with no clear D. The CDR3 totals 14 residues. CDR1 is KGHSH and CDR2 is LQKENI in the germline V gene. Deletions cut 4 bases from V and 9 bases from J, with 16 bases between. Here the CDR3 DNA reads TGTGCCAGCTCACTGGCCGCGATACAGAGTGAGCAGTTCTTC. Translation gives CASSLAAIQSEQFF.

The chain joins TRBV5-3 to TRBJ2-5; TRBD1 matches 9 bases. TRBV5-3 is flagged as an ORF with uncertain function. CDR3 length: 16 residues. Trimming cost V 0 bases and J 5 bases; bases outside gene matches: 8. The CDR3 loop reads CARSLVLGQGRETQYF. The CDR3 coding sequence is TGTGCCAGAAGCTTGGTTTTAGGACAGGGGAGGGAGACCCAGTACTTC.

J is TRBJ2-1 and V is TRBV29-1; 7 bases agree with TRBD2. Germline loops: CDR1 SQVTM, CDR2 ANQGSEA. The CDR3 runs 13 residues. V shed 7 bases, J shed 4 bases, and the junction held 7 bases outside the gene matches. The CDR3, as DNA: TGCAGCGGGACCCTAGCGGATTACAATGAGCAGTTCTTC. Encoded protein: CSGTLADYNEQFF.

The chain joins TRBV9 to TRBJ2-7, with 7 bases lining up with TRBD2. J gave up 2 bases and V 3 bases, and 5 bases lay outside the gene matches. Germline CDR1 reads SGDLS; CDR2 reads YYNGEE. The CDR3 extends over 14 amino acids. The CDR3, as DNA: TGTGCCAGCAGCGCGGGCGGGAGCACCTACGAGCAGTACTTC. Protein product: CASSAGGSTYEQYF.

V usage is TRBV7-9 and J usage is TRBJ1-4, with 7 bases fitting TRBD1. The germline V gene has CDR1 SEHNR and CDR2 FQNEAQ (reference sequence). The CDR3 sequence is 14 residues long. Trimming took 6 bases from V and 3 from J; bases not matched to a gene: 4. The CDR3 here is CASRDGTANEKLFF. The CDR3 nucleotides read TGTGCCAGCAGAGATGGGACAGCTAATGAAAAACTGTTTTTT.

This clone was seen just once. The chain is built from TRBV6-1 and TRBJ1-2; 10 bases align to TRBD1. Germline V CDR1 and CDR2: MNHNS, SASEGT. The CDR3 sequence is 15 residues long. V gave up 2 bases and J gave up 2 bases; unmatched junction bases: 2. CDR3 nucleotide sequence: TGTGCCAGCAGTGAACCGGGACAGGGGAACTATGGCTACACCTTC. This sequence encodes CASSEPGQGNYGYTF.

The chain recombines TRBV30 with TRBJ2-7; the D is unclear. V was shortened by 4 bases and J by 3 bases, with 7 bases between the two germline ends. The CDR3 contains 11 residues. Germline V gene sequence: CDR1 GTSNPN, CDR2 SVGIG (reference sequence). In nucleotides, the CDR3 is TGTGCCTGGACGGTCGGCTACGAGCAGTACTTC. It yields the protein CAWTVGYEQYF.

J is TRBJ2-4 and V is TRBV29-1; possible D gene TRBD2, 5 bases. Germline CDR1 reads SQVTM; CDR2 reads ANQGSEA. The CDR3 is 13 amino acids. V was shortened by 6 bases and J by 4 bases, with 13 bases between the two germline ends. For the CDR3, the DNA is TGCAGCGTCTTCACAAGACTAAAAAACATTCAGTACTTC. Translated, it gives CSVFTRLKNIQYF.

This chain joins TRBV5-6 and TRBJ2-1, with 10 bases fitting TRBD2. This CDR3 has 15 amino acids. In germline, CDR1 is SGHDT, CDR2 YYEEEE. Trimming took 1 base from V and 15 from J; bases not matched to a gene: 13. The CDR3 region is CASSLSAGGPASAFF. For the CDR3, the DNA is TGTGCCAGCAGCTTGTCAGCGGGAGGGCCGGCCTCGGCGTTCTTC.

The rearrangement uses TRBV29-1 and TRBJ2-1, with 10 bases identical to TRBD2. This CDR3 region has 13 residues. CDR1 is SQVTM, CDR2 ANQGSEA, per germline. V shed 3 bases, J shed 6 bases, and the junction held 2 bases outside the gene matches. CDR3 protein: CSVDSGRANEQFF. CDR3 in DNA: TGCAGCGTTGACAGCGGGAGGGCCAATGAGCAGTTCTTC.

This chain joins TRBV28 and TRBJ2-1, with 8 bases fitting TRBD1. With 7 bases clipped from V and 3 bases from J, the junction kept 5 bases outside the gene matches. Germline V gives CDR1 MDHEN, CDR2 SYDVKM. The CDR3 has 14 amino acids. For the CDR3, the DNA is TGTGCCAGCACTAGCAGGGGGCACTACAATGAGCAGTTCTTC. Amino acids: CASTSRGHYNEQFF.

This clone was counted only a few times. The chain couples TRBV4-1 to TRBJ1-1; 9 bases are a match to TRBD1. Germline loops: CDR1 MGHRA, CDR2 YSYEKL. J gave up 3 bases and V 0 bases, and 2 bases lay outside the gene matches. CDR3 size: 15 residues. CDR3 residues: CASSQEDRGYTEAFF. CDR3 bases: TGCGCCAGCAGCCAAGAAGACAGGGGGTACACTGAAGCTTTCTTT.